This TCR beta chain was retrieved from a study of control samples from healthy donors and cancer patients. Germline V CDR1 and CDR2: LNHNV, YYDKDF (reference sequence). V was shortened by 1 base and J by 5 bases, with 17 bases between the two germline ends. This CDR3 contains 17 residues. Assay used: immunoSEQ multiplex PCR; TCRdb lists only in-frame clones, some missing. The sample has some 150,000 clones, 85% to 95% seen once. The chain links TRBV15 to TRBJ1-4, with D perhaps matching TRBD1 (6 bases). This receptor was taken from a man aged 40-55 years in good health. The sample taken for sequencing was blood. This CDR3 reads CATSRVRGMASNEKLFF. In nucleotides, the CDR3 is TGTGCCACCAGCAGAGTAAGGGGGATGGCGTCAAATGAAAAACTGTTTTTT.